This T cell receptor beta chain was identified in a study of Graves' ophthalmopathy and Graves' hyperthyroidism. Study-wide points: Blood also held most thyroid clonotypes expanded above 0.001 frequency.

With respect to this clonotype: Its antigen remains unknown.

V was cut by 5 bases and J by 7 bases, with 17 bases left in between. This CDR3 spans 14 amino acids. From germline, CDR1 is MGHDK and CDR2 SYGVNS. RNA transcripts yielded amplified TCR beta CDR3 regions. The workflow started with a first-round RT-PCR run with HTBI primers and then moved on to a second-round multiplex PCR. Each CDR3 protein is one row after TCRdb ran MiXCR on the multiplex PCR reads. This table has hundreds of thousands of distinct CDR3 sequences, around an eighth appearing once. Donors with ophthalmopathy: moderate-to-severe activity, CAS ≥3, NOSPECS ≥4, duration under 3 months. Diagnosis relied on clinical symptoms, serum thyroxine, TRAb, thyroid ultrasound and orbital computed tomography.

The chain links TRBV25-1 to TRBJ2-5; D gene unclear. The receptor's source is a woman in her 30s with Graves' ophthalmopathy. The sequenced sample was blood. The CDR3 loop is CASSPTGSLGTQYF. DNA of the CDR3: TGTGCCAGCAGTCCCACCGGGTCCCTGGGGACCCAGTACTTC.